The next 26 T cell receptor beta chains were all read from a single sample in a study of blood T cell repertoires in COVID-19. This table comes from immunoSEQ multiplex PCR, and its TCRdb copy is limited to in-frame clones, with some not included. The table has approximately 190,000 clones, roughly 91% seen once. The sample consisted of peripheral blood. The receptors here all came from a man aged 40-50 years with active or convalescent COVID-19.

The J gene is TRBJ2-7, the V gene TRBV5-1; weak D call: TRBD1 (6 bases). The CDR3 contains 15 residues. Germline CDR1 reads SGHRS; CDR2 reads YFSETQ. V lost 4 bases and J lost 3, with 17 bases in between. DNA for the CDR3: TGCGCCAGCAGCCCCGGACAGCTAAGGGGCTACGAGCAGTACTTC. Its translation is CASSPGQLRGYEQYF.

The chain links TRBV28 to TRBJ1-6; 9 bases are a match to TRBD1. The CDR3 is 16 amino acids. Germline values: CDR1 MDHEN, CDR2 SYDVKM. V lost 11 bases and J lost 6; bases outside the gene matches: 14. CDR3 in amino acids: CAARTGTGPTNSPLHF. The CDR3 region has the DNA TGTGCCGCAAGAACCGGGACAGGGCCTACTAATTCACCCCTCCACTTT.

V gene TRBV15 combines with J gene TRBJ1-3; possible D gene TRBD1, 6 bases. Trimming stripped 0 bases from V and 8 bases from J, with 17 bases between. This CDR3 contains 16 residues. CDR1 is LNHNV, CDR2 YYDKDF, per germline (reference sequence). The CDR3 loop is CATSRDWGTPFDTIYF. DNA for the CDR3: TGTGCCACCAGCAGAGATTGGGGGACACCCTTTGACACCATATATTTT.

The chain combines TRBV7-8 with TRBJ2-2; 7 positions match TRBD1. The V gene end was trimmed by 4 bases and the J gene end by 6 bases; junction bases not matched to a gene: 8. Germline CDR1 is SGHVS and CDR2 is FQNEAQ. The CDR3 has 15 amino acids. CDR3 DNA sequence: TGTGCCAGCAGCTCACCGGGACAGTCCCCCGGGGAGCTGTTTTTT. Its protein product is CASSSPGQSPGELFF.

The rearrangement uses TRBV29-1 and TRBJ2-7; 9 positions match TRBD2. The CDR3 loop spans 12 amino acids. V shed 3 bases, J shed 3 bases, and the junction held 0 bases outside the gene matches. Germline V gene data show CDR1 as SQVTM and CDR2 as ANQGSEA. CDR3 nucleotides: TGCAGCGTTGAGACTAGCGGCTACGAGCAGTACTTC. Translating gives CSVETSGYEQYF.

A single count supports this clone. J is TRBJ1-1 and V is TRBV30; no clear D gene. Germline values: CDR1 GTSNPN, CDR2 SVGIG (reference sequence). The CDR3 sequence is 13 residues long. With 0 bases removed from V and 4 bases from J, the gap between germline ends came to 9 bases. Here the CDR3 reads CAWSVGRGTEAFF. The CDR3 nucleotides are TGTGCCTGGAGTGTGGGCCGGGGCACTGAAGCTTTCTTT.

The chain combines TRBV6-4 with TRBJ2-1; 10 bases line up with TRBD2. The V and J ends lost 0 bases and 4 bases, in that order; junction bases with no gene match: 9. CDR1 is MRHNA and CDR2 is SNTAGT in the germline V gene. The CDR3 sequence is 18 residues long. The CDR3 here is CASSDSMFLAGEYNEQFF. In nucleotides, the CDR3 is TGTGCCAGCAGTGACTCGATGTTTCTAGCGGGGGAATACAATGAGCAGTTCTTC.

V usage is TRBV4-2 and J usage is TRBJ2-3; TRBD2 agrees at 11 bases. Germline V CDR1 and CDR2: LGHNA, YNFKEQ. The CDR3 has 15 residues. V dropped 4 bases and J dropped 4; count of bases not matched to a gene: 4. DNA of the CDR3: TGTGCCAGCAGCCCGGAGACTAGCGGGGCAGATACGCAGTATTTT. Its translation is CASSPETSGADTQYF.

This clone was recorded once. The chain links TRBV2 to TRBJ2-5; D not resolved. The CDR3 has 11 amino acids. V was trimmed by 6 bases and J by 2 bases, leaving 4 bases between them. Germline V gene sequence: CDR1 SNHLY, CDR2 FYNNEI. The CDR3 DNA reads TGTGCCAGCAGCAGACAAGAGACCCAGTACTTC. It is translated as CASSRQETQYF.

The rearrangement joins TRBV7-2 to TRBJ2-5, with 10 positions matching TRBD2. CDR3 length: 15 amino acids. The junction had 9 bases not matched to a gene; V was cut back by 6 bases and J by 5 bases. Germline V gene sequence: CDR1 SGHTA, CDR2 FQGNSA. The CDR3, as DNA: TGTGCCAGCAGTCAGCTAGCGGGAGCGTGGGAGACCCAGTACTTC. Protein: CASSQLAGAWETQYF.

This chain connects TRBV5-6 to TRBJ1-1, with D perhaps TRBD1 (5 bases). This CDR3 region has 15 residues. In germline, CDR1 is SGHDT, CDR2 YYEEEE. V shed 4 bases and J shed 4 bases, with 17 bases lying between them. In nucleotides, the CDR3 is TGTGCCAGCAGCCAAGCGGGGGGGAATCCCACTGAAGCTTTCTTT. Residues: CASSQAGGNPTEAFF.

The chain recombines TRBV11-3 with TRBJ2-7; perhaps TRBD1 as D (6 bases). Germline values: CDR1 SGHNT, CDR2 YENEEA. Trimming removed 6 bases at V and 6 bases at J, with 21 bases between. The CDR3 contains 15 residues. The CDR3 DNA follows: TGTGCCAGCAGTCACAGGGTGGTGGGGATGAGCGAGCAGTACTTC. This sequence encodes CASSHRVVGMSEQYF.

V and J are TRBV6-6 and TRBJ2-5; D is possibly TRBD2 (6 bases). With 6 bases removed from V and 2 bases from J, the gap between germline ends came to 13 bases. The germline V gene encodes CDR1 MNHNY and CDR2 SVGAGI (reference sequence). The length of the CDR3 is 14 residues. CDR3 in DNA: TGTGCCAGCAGCGGCTCTAGCGCACAAGAGACCCAGTACTTC. Protein: CASSGSSAQETQYF.

The genes are TRBV7-2 and TRBJ2-2, with a possible D match to TRBD1 (6 bases). The CDR3 length is 18 residues. The V and J ends lost 2 bases and 5 bases respectively, with 21 bases between them. CDR1 is SGHTA, CDR2 FQGNSA, per germline. CDR3 bases: TGTGCCAGCAGCTTAATACAGGGTGTGGTTGTGAGTACCGGGGAGCTGTTTTTT. Its translation: CASSLIQGVVVSTGELFF.

The chain joins TRBV6-5 to TRBJ2-7; tentative D call: TRBD1 (6 bases). The CDR3 has 13 residues. The germline V gene encodes CDR1 MNHEY and CDR2 SVGAGI. Trimming removed 2 bases at V and 6 bases at J, with 11 bases between. The chain's CDR3 is CASSYQGRGEQYF. The CDR3 coding sequence is TGTGCCAGCAGTTACCAGGGGAGAGGCGAGCAGTACTTC.

The chain combines TRBV11-2 with TRBJ2-1; D is possibly TRBD1 (5 bases). The CDR3 covers 17 residues. Looked up from germline, CDR1 is SGHAT and CDR2 is FQNNGV. Trimming left V 3 bases short and J 2 bases short, with 17 bases between. The CDR3 sequence is CASSFRGRSATYNEQFF. The CDR3 DNA follows: TGTGCCAGCAGCTTTAGGGGTCGCTCGGCTACCTACAATGAGCAGTTCTTC.

The CDR3 DNA follows: TGTGCCAGCAGCCAACTAGCGGGACTCACCGGGGAGCTGTTTTTT. Protein sequence: CASSQLAGLTGELFF. The chain combines TRBV7-9 with TRBJ2-2; TRBD2 matches at 10 bases. V was pared by 5 bases and J by 4 bases, with 4 bases of the junction left unmatched. Germline-derived CDR1 and CDR2 are SEHNR and FQNEAQ (reference sequence). The CDR3 runs to 15 residues.

The rearrangement uses TRBV23-1 and TRBJ1-1; 7 bases fit TRBD1. TRBV23-1 is classed as an ORF, of uncertain function. This CDR3 contains 12 residues. The V segment lost 3 bases and the J segment 7 bases; nucleotides outside the gene matches: 2. The CDR3 bases are TGCGCCAGCAGTCAGGGGACAGTTGAAGCTTTCTTT. It translates to CASSQGTVEAFF.

The chain couples TRBV3-1 (or the pseudogene TRBV3-2) to TRBJ1-6; possible D gene TRBD1, 6 bases. CDR1 is LGHDT, CDR2 YNNKEL, per germline (reference sequence). Between the trimmed V and J ends, which lost 0 bases and 3 bases, there was a span of 9 bases. The CDR3 extends over 16 amino acids. CDR3 sequence: CASSQDATGYNSPLHF. CDR3 bases: TGTGCCAGCAGCCAAGACGCGACAGGCTATAATTCACCCCTCCACTTT.

This rearrangement joins TRBV19 to TRBJ1-1; a weak D match, TRBD1 (6 bases). V was pared by 2 bases and J by 7 bases, with 11 bases between. The CDR3 length is 13 residues. Per the germline V gene, CDR1 is LNHDA and CDR2 is SQIVND (reference sequence). This chain's CDR3 is CASSIRTAVEAFF. The DNA of the CDR3 is TGTGCCAGTAGTATAAGGACAGCTGTTGAAGCTTTCTTT.

CDR3 nucleotides: TGCGCCAGCAGCTTGGGGGGCCCGGGACTCATGGGTGGCACAGATACGCAGTATTTT. Amino acids: CASSLGGPGLMGGTDTQYF. The chain links TRBV5-1 to TRBJ2-3; D is possibly TRBD2 (6 bases). V lost 0 bases, J lost 1 base, and 21 bases lay in between. This CDR3 spans 19 amino acids. Germline loops: CDR1 SGHRS, CDR2 YFSETQ. The variable domain in full, completed from reference TRBV5-1 and TRBJ2-3, reads KAGVTQTPRYLIKTRGQQVTLSCSPISGHRSVSWYQQTPGQGLQFLFEYFSETQRNKGNFPGRFSGRQFSNSRSEMNVSTLELGDSALYLCASSLGGPGLMGGTDTQYFGPGTRLTVL.

The chain links TRBV7-9 to TRBJ2-7; D gene uncertain. Germline CDR1 is SEHNR and CDR2 is FQNEAQ (reference sequence). Trimming removed 5 bases from V and 6 bases from J, with 11 bases in between. The CDR3 totals 12 residues. The CDR3 is CASSPEVGEQYF. The DNA of the CDR3 is TGTGCCAGCAGCCCTGAGGTAGGCGAGCAGTACTTC.

The chain employs TRBV4-2 and TRBJ1-2; TRBD1 matches at 7 bases. This CDR3 spans 17 amino acids. In germline, CDR1 is LGHNA, CDR2 YNFKEQ. Trimming removed 0 bases from V and 1 base from J; junction bases left unmatched: 8. CDR3 sequence: CASSQDPGDSNNYGYTF. The CDR3 DNA is TGTGCCAGCAGCCAAGATCCCGGGGACAGCAATAACTATGGCTACACCTTC.

This sequence joins TRBV7-2 and TRBJ1-1; D remains ambiguous. Germline CDR1 is SGHTA and CDR2 is FQGNSA. The CDR3 spans 14 residues. The V gene lost 3 bases and the J gene lost 3 bases, with 11 bases spanning the gap. For the CDR3, the DNA is TGTGCCAGCAGCTTCACCGGTGGTGACACTGAAGCTTTCTTT. Amino acid sequence: CASSFTGGDTEAFF.

This chain joins TRBV19 and TRBJ1-1; possible D gene TRBD1, 5 bases. Trimming left V 3 bases short and J 4 bases short, with 12 bases between. CDR3 length equals 14 residues. Germline assignment: CDR1 LNHDA and CDR2 SQIVND (reference sequence). DNA for the CDR3: TGTGCCAGTAGTATTTCTTCAGGGCTCACTGAAGCTTTCTTT. Protein sequence: CASSISSGLTEAFF.

This chain links TRBV7-2 with TRBJ2-7; 7 bases are a match to TRBD2. The V and J ends lost 5 bases and 5 bases, in that order; junction bases with no gene match: 12. The CDR3 totals 15 residues. In germline, CDR1 is SGHTA, CDR2 FQGNSA. The CDR3 spells CASSTRTRYSHEQYF. Written as DNA, the CDR3 is TGTGCCAGCAGCACCCGGACTAGGTACAGTCACGAGCAGTACTTC.